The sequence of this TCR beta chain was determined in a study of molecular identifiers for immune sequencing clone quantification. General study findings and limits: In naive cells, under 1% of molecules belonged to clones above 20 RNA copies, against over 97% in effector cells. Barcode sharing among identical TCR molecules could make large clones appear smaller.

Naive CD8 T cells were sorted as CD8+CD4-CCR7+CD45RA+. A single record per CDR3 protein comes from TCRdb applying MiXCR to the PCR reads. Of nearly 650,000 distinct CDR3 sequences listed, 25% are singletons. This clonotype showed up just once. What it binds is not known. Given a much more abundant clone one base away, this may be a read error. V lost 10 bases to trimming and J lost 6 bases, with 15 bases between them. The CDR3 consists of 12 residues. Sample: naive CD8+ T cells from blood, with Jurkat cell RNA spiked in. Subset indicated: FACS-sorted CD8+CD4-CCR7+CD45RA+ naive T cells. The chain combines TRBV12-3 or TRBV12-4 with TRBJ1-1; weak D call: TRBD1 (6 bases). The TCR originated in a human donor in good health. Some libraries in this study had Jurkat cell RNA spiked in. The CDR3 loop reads CAIRLGGPEAFF. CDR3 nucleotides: TGTGCCATCAGATTGGGGGGCCCTGAAGCTTTCTTT.